What follows are 16 T cell receptor beta chains derived from one specimen sequenced in a study of cytomegalovirus exposure and HLA in healthy donors. The PCR employed 60 Vbeta primers together with 13 Jbeta primers. This table comes from immunoSEQ multiplex PCR, and its TCRdb copy is limited to in-frame clones, with some not included. The table lists about 120,000 clones, about 76% of them singletons. Sequences were obtained from PBMCs. Every receptor here comes from a man aged 60 to 69 in good health and CMV-seropositive.

This clone was detected only once. This chain uses TRBV30 with TRBJ1-4; TRBD1 matches 7 bases. Germline assignment: CDR1 GTSNPN and CDR2 SVGIG (reference sequence). Trimming removed 5 bases from V and 5 bases from J; junction bases left unmatched: 5. The CDR3 consists of 13 residues. The CDR3 DNA sequence: TGTGCCTGGCAGGGACAGCCAAATGAAAAACTGTTTTTT. Translating gives CAWQGQPNEKLFF.

The chain is built from TRBV7-9 and TRBJ1-5; 12 bases match TRBD1. The CDR3 spans 18 residues. The V segment lost 5 bases and the J segment 0 bases; nucleotides outside the gene matches: 8. The germline CDR1 and CDR2 sequences are SEHNR and FQNEAQ (reference sequence). The CDR3, as DNA: TGTGCCAGCAGCCCCGGGACAGGGGGCCCCTATAGCAATCAGCCCCAGCATTTT. This sequence encodes CASSPGTGGPYSNQPQHF.

V usage is TRBV18 and J usage is TRBJ2-3; 7 positions match TRBD2. The CDR3 consists of 14 residues. Germline V gene sequence: CDR1 KGHSH, CDR2 LQKENI. The ends lost 1 base at V and 6 bases at J; junction bases unmatched: 4. The DNA for the CDR3 is TGTGCCAGCTCACCACGGAGGGGAGGGGATACGCAGTATTTT. Its translation: CASSPRRGGDTQYF.

The chain uses TRBV7-9 and TRBJ2-1; 10 bases are shared with TRBD2. The CDR3 length is 15 residues. Germline CDR1 reads SEHNR; CDR2 reads FQNEAQ (reference sequence). V gave up 5 bases and J gave up 6 bases; unmatched junction bases: 7. CDR3 sequence reads: CASSASGRAINEQFF. The CDR3 DNA sequence: TGTGCCAGCAGCGCCAGCGGGAGGGCCATCAATGAGCAGTTCTTC. Based on the CDR3 plus reference TRBV7-9 and TRBJ2-1, the full variable domain is DTGVSQNPRHKITKRGQNVTFRCDPISEHNRLYWYRQTLGQGPEFLTYFQNEAQLEKSRLLSDRFSAERPKGSFSTLEIQRTEQGDSAMYLCASSASGRAINEQFFGPGTRLTVL.

This clone was counted once. The chain recombines TRBV5-1 with TRBJ2-2; 9 positions match TRBD2. In germline, CDR1 is SGHRS, CDR2 YFSETQ. With V trimmed by 0 bases and J by 3 bases, 0 bases remained unmatched. The CDR3 contains 15 residues. Written as DNA, the CDR3 is TGCGCCAGCAGCTTGGGGACTAGCGACACCGGGGAGCTGTTTTTT. As protein: CASSLGTSDTGELFF. Combining the CDR3 with reference TRBV5-1 and TRBJ2-2 gives the whole variable domain KAGVTQTPRYLIKTRGQQVTLSCSPISGHRSVSWYQQTPGQGLQFLFEYFSETQRNKGNFPGRFSGRQFSNSRSEMNVSTLELGDSALYLCASSLGTSDTGELFFGEGSRLTVL.

The rearrangement links TRBV19 to TRBJ1-1; weak D call: TRBD1 (6 bases). Germline V gene data show CDR1 as LNHDA and CDR2 as SQIVND (reference sequence). V shed 7 bases and J shed 5 bases, with 26 bases lying between them. The CDR3 loop spans 17 amino acids. The CDR3 DNA reads TGTGCCAGTAAGGCGACCGGGACACGTTATTGGGAGACTGAAGCTTTCTTT. Translation: CASKATGTRYWETEAFF.

The rearrangement links TRBV7-6 to TRBJ1-1; weak D call: TRBD1 (6 bases). CDR1 and CDR2 from the germline V gene are SGHVS and FNYEAQ. V gave up 5 bases and J gave up 0 bases, with 25 bases separating them. The CDR3 is made up of 19 amino acids. The CDR3 DNA is TGTGCCAGCAGCCCAGCGGACCGATCGAGTGGGGGCCTGAACACTGAAGCTTTCTTT. Translation: CASSPADRSSGGLNTEAFF.

The chain has TRBV5-6 and TRBJ2-5; 8 bases are a match to TRBD2. The CDR3 consists of 15 residues. The ends lost 1 base at V and 5 bases at J; junction bases unmatched: 7. Germline CDR1 and CDR2: SGHDT and YYEEEE. The CDR3 DNA sequence: TGTGCCAGCAGCTTGCTCGCTAGCGGGCGGGAGACCCAGTACTTC. It specifies CASSLLASGRETQYF.

J is TRBJ1-2 and V is TRBV5-6, with 7 bases matching TRBD1. The germline V gene encodes CDR1 SGHDT and CDR2 YYEEEE. Germline trimming cut 4 bases from V and 3 bases from J; bases unmatched to any gene: 9. The CDR3 covers 15 residues. This CDR3 reads CASSPQGGVDYGYTF. The CDR3 DNA reads as TGTGCCAGCAGCCCGCAGGGGGGCGTTGACTATGGCTACACCTTC.

V is TRBV9 and J is TRBJ1-1; possible D gene TRBD1, 6 bases. Per the germline V gene, CDR1 is SGDLS and CDR2 is YYNGEE. There are 14 residues in the CDR3. Trimming stripped 3 bases from V and 4 bases from J, with 13 bases between. The CDR3 is CASSAVGGATEAFF. The CDR3 nucleotides read TGTGCCAGCAGCGCCGTAGGGGGGGCCACTGAAGCTTTCTTT.

The V call is TRBV7-9, the J call TRBJ2-4; D is uncertain. Trimming took 5 bases from V and 0 from J, leaving 14 bases between them. The CDR3 totals 16 residues. Germline V CDR1 and CDR2: SEHNR, FQNEAQ (reference sequence). The CDR3 spells CASSPTPGLAKNIQYF. CDR3 nucleotide sequence: TGTGCCAGCAGCCCCACACCGGGTCTAGCCAAAAACATTCAGTACTTC.

J is TRBJ1-1 and V is TRBV7-9; perhaps TRBD1 as D (5 bases). V lost 2 bases and J 0 bases, leaving 10 bases between the germline ends. Looked up from germline, CDR1 is SEHNR and CDR2 is FQNEAQ (reference sequence). The CDR3 totals 15 residues. The CDR3 region has the DNA TGTGCCAGCAGCTTAATTCGACAGCTGAACACTGAAGCTTTCTTT. Its translation is CASSLIRQLNTEAFF.

V is TRBV5-1 and J is TRBJ2-7; 15 bases align to TRBD2. V lost 4 bases and J lost 2; bases outside the gene matches: 4. From germline, CDR1 is SGHRS and CDR2 YFSETQ. The CDR3 totals 16 residues. CDR3 bases: TGCGCCAGCAGCGCCGGGACTAGCGGGGGGACCTACGAGCAGTACTTC. Translation gives CASSAGTSGGTYEQYF. Together with reference TRBV5-1 and TRBJ2-7, the CDR3 gives the full variable domain: KAGVTQTPRYLIKTRGQQVTLSCSPISGHRSVSWYQQTPGQGLQFLFEYFSETQRNKGNFPGRFSGRQFSNSRSEMNVSTLELGDSALYLCASSAGTSGGTYEQYFGPGTRLTVT.

This chain joins TRBV11-2 and TRBJ2-3, with 10 bases that match TRBD2. J was trimmed by 0 bases and V by 4 bases; bases with no gene match: 4. The CDR3 length is 16 residues. Germline loops: CDR1 SGHAT, CDR2 FQNNGV. CDR3 protein: CASSSRTSGSTDTQYF. CDR3 DNA sequence: TGTGCCAGCAGCTCCAGGACTAGCGGAAGCACAGATACGCAGTATTTT.

The rearrangement links TRBV2 to TRBJ1-5, with 10 bases that match TRBD1. This CDR3 comprises 14 residues. The V gene's germline CDR1 is SNHLY and CDR2 FYNNEI. V shed 5 bases and J 5 bases; nucleotides not matched to a gene: 3. The CDR3 sequence is CASSRQGAYQPQHF. For the CDR3, the DNA is TGTGCCAGCAGTCGACAGGGGGCGTATCAGCCCCAGCATTTT. The full variable domain, its missing parts supplied by reference TRBV2 and TRBJ1-5, is EPEVTQTPSHQVTQMGQEVILRCVPISNHLYFYWYRQILGQKVEFLVSFYNNEISEKSEIFDDQFSVERPDGSNFTLKIRSTKLEDSAMYFCASSRQGAYQPQHFGDGTRLSIL.

The chain is built from TRBV7-3 and TRBJ2-1; 7 bases match TRBD2. The germline CDR1 and CDR2 sequences are SGHTA and FQGTGA. The CDR3 has 16 residues. The V gene end was trimmed by 1 base and the J gene end by 8 bases; junction bases not matched to a gene: 11. The CDR3 reads CASSLMGLRAVDEQFF. The CDR3 coding sequence is TGTGCCAGCAGCTTAATGGGACTACGAGCTGTGGATGAGCAGTTCTTC.